The text below deals with one T cell receptor beta chain. As yet, its antigen is unknown. It was with a sample-barcoded 5' primer and a J-beta primer mix that a second PCR of roughly 7 to 12 cycles was run. All cDNA molecules were each tagged by a template-switch adaptor with 12 random nucleotides. TCRdb ran MiXCR on the 5' RACE reads and lists one entry per CDR3 protein. Of around 2 million distinct CDR3 sequences in the sample, about two fifths were seen once. This sample stems from a study of blood T cells in healthy people across ages. Overall study results and limits: The fall in TCR beta diversity per million T cells was roughly linear with age. The unsorted PBMCs prevented any conclusive comparison of naive versus antigen-experienced cells.

Trimming took 7 bases from V and 4 from J, leaving 13 bases between them. The CDR3 has 13 residues. In each sample, at least 6 million PBMCs were isolated. V usage is TRBV12-3 or TRBV12-4 and J usage is TRBJ1-1; D call uncertain. This receptor was taken from a human donor in good health. The sequenced sample was blood. CDR3 protein: CASTGSYGTEAFF. Here the CDR3 DNA reads TGTGCCAGCACTGGGAGTTATGGCACTGAAGCTTTCTTT.